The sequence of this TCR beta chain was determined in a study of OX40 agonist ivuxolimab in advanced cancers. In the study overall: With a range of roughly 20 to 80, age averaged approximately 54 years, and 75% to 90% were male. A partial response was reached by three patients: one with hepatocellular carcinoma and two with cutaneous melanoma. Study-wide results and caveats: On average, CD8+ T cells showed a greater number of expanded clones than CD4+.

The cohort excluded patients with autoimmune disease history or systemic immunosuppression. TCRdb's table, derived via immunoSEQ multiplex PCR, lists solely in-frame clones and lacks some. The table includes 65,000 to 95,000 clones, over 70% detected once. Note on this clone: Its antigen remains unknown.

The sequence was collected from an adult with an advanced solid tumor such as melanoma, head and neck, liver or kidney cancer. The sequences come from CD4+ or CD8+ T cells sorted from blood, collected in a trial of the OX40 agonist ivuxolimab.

CDR3 sequence (DNA): TGTGCCAGCAGTGACAGGCCGGACATTCAGTACTTC. It is translated as CASSDRPDIQYF. The V gene is TRBV6-1, the J gene TRBJ2-4; D unclear. Germline V gene sequence: CDR1 MNHNS, CDR2 SASEGT. The CDR3 runs 12 residues. The ends were cut back, 3 bases at V and 8 bases at J, with 8 bases in the middle.